The TCR beta chain under discussion was sequenced for a study of cytomegalovirus exposure and HLA in healthy donors. Study-level results: Most TCR beta V segments were productive about 90% or about 30% of the time in an earlier analysis. In vitro testing confirmed three CMV-associated chains as specific for CMV antigens.

13 Jbeta primers and 60 Vbeta primers were used for the PCR. Repertoires were generated with immunoSEQ multiplex PCR, while TCRdb's copy carries only in-frame clones and drops some. The repertoire holds about 190,000 clones, around 80% seen once, with 1.5% to 2% in the top ten. Trimming took 10 bases from V and 5 from J; bases not matched to a gene: 6. Germline values: CDR1 MDHEN, CDR2 SYDVKM. The CDR3 is 14 amino acids. A word on this clone: Its antigen is unknown.

The sequence was obtained from a man in his forties in good health and CMV-seropositive. Material: PBMCs. The chain links TRBV28 to TRBJ1-5; 12 bases map to TRBD1. Here the CDR3 DNA reads TGTGCCACCCGGGGACAGGGGGCCGATCAGCCCCAGCATTTT. Translated, it gives CATRGQGADQPQHF.